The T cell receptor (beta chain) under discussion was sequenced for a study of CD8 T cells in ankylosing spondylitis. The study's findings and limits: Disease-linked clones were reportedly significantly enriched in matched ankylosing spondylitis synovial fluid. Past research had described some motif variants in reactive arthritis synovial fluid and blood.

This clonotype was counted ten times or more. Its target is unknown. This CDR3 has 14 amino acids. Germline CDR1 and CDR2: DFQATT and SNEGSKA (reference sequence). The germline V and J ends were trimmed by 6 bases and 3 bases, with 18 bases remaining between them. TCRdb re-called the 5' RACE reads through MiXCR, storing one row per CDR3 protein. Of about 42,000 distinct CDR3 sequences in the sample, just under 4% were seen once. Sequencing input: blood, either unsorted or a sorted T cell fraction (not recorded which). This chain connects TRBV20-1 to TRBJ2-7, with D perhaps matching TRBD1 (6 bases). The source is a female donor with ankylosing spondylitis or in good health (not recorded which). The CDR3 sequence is CSARPGHRNYEQYF. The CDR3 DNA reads TGCAGTGCCCGACCGGGACATCGGAACTACGAGCAGTACTTC.